This is a list of T cell receptor beta chains from one sample in a study of cytomegalovirus exposure and HLA in healthy donors. Data came from immunoSEQ multiplex PCR; TCRdb stores just in-frame clones and leaves some out. The sample lists fewer than 95,000 clones, about 95% seen once, with approximately 0.59% in the top ten. The sequencing sample was made of PBMCs. The receptors come from a woman aged 18-29 years in good health and CMV-seronegative. Both conserved end residues are part of each CDR3. The D gene is left open where the match is weak. Size tells how often a clone was seen (once, few, many) or the class of an expanded clone, and some rows leave it out.

clone_size d_call j_call v_call cdr3_nt cdr3_aa
NA TRBD1 TRBJ1-5 TRBV5-1 TGCGCCAGCAGCTTGGAGACAGGGGGCAATCAGCCCCAGCATTTT CASSLETGGNQPQHF
NA TRBD1 TRBJ2-5 TRBV9 TGTGCCAGCAGCGTAGCAGGGGGCTTAAGAGAGACCCAGTACTTC CASSVAGGLRETQYF
NA TRBD2 TRBJ2-1 TRBV5-1 TGCGCCAGCAGTTTAGCGGGGAGCTCCTACAATGAGCAGTTCTTC CASSLAGSSYNEQFF
NA TRBD2 TRBJ2-2 TRBV5-1 TGCGCCAGCGCTCCGGGACTAGCGGGGGTCGGGAACACCGGGGAGCTGTTTTTT CASAPGLAGVGNTGELFF
NA NA TRBJ1-2 TRBV5-1 TGCGCCAGCAGCTTGGTAGTTTCCTCGGGGGGCTACACCTTC CASSLVVSSGGYTF
NA TRBD1 TRBJ1-4 TRBV7-9 TGTGCCAGCAGCACCAACCGACAGGGAACTGAAAAACTGTTTTTT CASSTNRQGTEKLFF
NA TRBD2 TRBJ2-3 TRBV5-6 TGTGCCAGCAGCTTTCTGGCTACGGCTAGCGGGGGGTTTACAGATACGCAGTATTTT CASSFLATASGGFTDTQYF
NA NA TRBJ1-2 TRBV2 TGTGCCAGCACCCTATTCTATGGCTACACCTTC CASTLFYGYTF
NA NA TRBJ2-3 TRBV9 TGTGCCAGCAGCGCCTTACGGGGAGTGGGCACAGATACGCAGTATTTT CASSALRGVGTDTQYF
NA NA TRBJ1-2 TRBV29-1 TGCAGCGTTGTCGGAGACGTCTATCGCTACACCTTC CSVVGDVYRYTF
NA TRBD1 TRBJ1-4 TRBV28 TGTGCCAGCACGTTACCGGGACAGGGTAATGAAAAACTGTTTTTT CASTLPGQGNEKLFF
NA TRBD1 TRBJ1-6 TRBV4-3 TGCGCCAGCAGTCTTAGAGGACAGGGTAATTCACCCCTCCACTTT CASSLRGQGNSPLHF
NA NA TRBJ2-6 TRBV2 TGTGCCAGCAGCCTCGACAGCTCTGGGGCCAACGTCCTGACTTTC CASSLDSSGANVLTF
NA NA TRBJ1-1 TRBV30 TGTGCCTGGAGGGCGGCCCACGAAGCTTTCTTT CAWRAAHEAFF
NA TRBD2 TRBJ2-7 TRBV30 TGTGCCTGGAGTGAGGGGTCTAGCGGGGCGACCTACGAGCAGTACTTC CAWSEGSSGATYEQYF
NA TRBD1 TRBJ2-7 TRBV6-5 TGTGCCAGCAGTCCCTATTACGGGACAGGGGACGAGCAGTACTTC CASSPYYGTGDEQYF
NA NA TRBJ1-5 TRBV18 TGTGCCAGCTCCTTGACAGACGACAATCAGCCCCAGCATTTT CASSLTDDNQPQHF
NA NA TRBJ1-6 TRBV19 TGTGCCAGTAGTATTTCGTCACGGAGTAATTCACCCCTCCACTTT CASSISSRSNSPLHF
NA NA TRBJ1-3 TRBV5-1 TGCGCCAGCAGCCTACAGGGAAACACCATATATTTT CASSLQGNTIYF
NA NA TRBJ1-2 TRBV7-6 TGTGCCAGCAGCCACGGACATACCGGCTATGGCTACACCTTC CASSHGHTGYGYTF
NA TRBD1 TRBJ1-1 TRBV27 TGTGCCACCAAAGTCCAGGGGGGCACTGAAGCTTTCTTT CATKVQGGTEAFF
NA NA TRBJ1-3 TRBV28 TGTGCCAGCAGTTTAGGACTTAGCTCTGGAAACACCATATATTTT CASSLGLSSGNTIYF
NA TRBD1 TRBJ1-1 TRBV16 TGTGCCAGCAGCCCCCAGGGGGCGCTCACTGAAGCTTTCTTT CASSPQGALTEAFF
NA TRBD2 TRBJ2-3 TRBV2 TGTGCCATCTCGGGGGGGTCGGATACGCAGTATTTT CAISGGSDTQYF
NA NA TRBJ1-1 TRBV19 TGTGCCAGTAGTCCCACTCAGGGGAGTTGGAACACTGAAGCTTTCTTT CASSPTQGSWNTEAFF
NA NA TRBJ1-1 TRBV19 TGTGCCAGTAGTGGCAGGGTGAACACTGAAGCTTTCTTT CASSGRVNTEAFF
NA NA TRBJ1-3 TRBV30 TGTGCCTGGAGTGTACAGGGCTCTGGAAACACCATATATTTT CAWSVQGSGNTIYF
once TRBD1 TRBJ2-7 TRBV2 TGTGCCACAGGGGGACAGGGCTCCTACGAGCAGTACTTC CATGGQGSYEQYF
NA TRBD1 TRBJ1-2 TRBV7-8 TGTGCCAGCAGCCCGAGGACAGGGTGGAACTATGGCTACACCTTC CASSPRTGWNYGYTF
NA TRBD2 TRBJ2-7 TRBV28 TGTGCCAGCACCCAGCGGGGGGGCTTGGACGAGCAGTACTTC CASTQRGGLDEQYF
NA TRBD1 TRBJ1-1 TRBV5-1 TGCGCCAGCAGTATTCCGACAGGGATGAACACTGAAGCTTTCTTT CASSIPTGMNTEAFF
NA NA TRBJ1-3 TRBV18 TGTGCCAGCTCACGTTCAGGGGCCTCTGGAAACACCATATATTTT CASSRSGASGNTIYF
NA TRBD1 TRBJ1-6 TRBV19 TGTGCCAGTGCCGGACAGGGGGCTTCACCCCTCCACTTT CASAGQGASPLHF